The clone carrying this T cell receptor beta chain was detected only a few times. The data were taken from a study of response to subunit inactivated influenza vaccine. V dropped 0 bases and J dropped 12; count of bases not matched to a gene: 9. Germline V lookup: CDR1 DFQATT, CDR2 SNEGSKA (reference sequence). The CDR3 has 13 amino acids. TCRdb fed the RT-PCR reads into MiXCR, producing one record per CDR3 protein. Among under 800,000 distinct CDR3 sequences listed, approximately 13% were seen once. This specimen was PBMCs from blood, taken approximately 15 days before vaccination. The V call is TRBV20-1, the J call TRBJ1-1, with 8 bases lining up with TRBD1. This TCR was sampled from a man aged 50 to 59 who received an inactivated influenza vaccine. The CDR3 is CSARDLGTGGTFF. The CDR3 coding sequence is TGCAGTGCTAGAGATCTTGGAACAGGGGGGACTTTCTTT.